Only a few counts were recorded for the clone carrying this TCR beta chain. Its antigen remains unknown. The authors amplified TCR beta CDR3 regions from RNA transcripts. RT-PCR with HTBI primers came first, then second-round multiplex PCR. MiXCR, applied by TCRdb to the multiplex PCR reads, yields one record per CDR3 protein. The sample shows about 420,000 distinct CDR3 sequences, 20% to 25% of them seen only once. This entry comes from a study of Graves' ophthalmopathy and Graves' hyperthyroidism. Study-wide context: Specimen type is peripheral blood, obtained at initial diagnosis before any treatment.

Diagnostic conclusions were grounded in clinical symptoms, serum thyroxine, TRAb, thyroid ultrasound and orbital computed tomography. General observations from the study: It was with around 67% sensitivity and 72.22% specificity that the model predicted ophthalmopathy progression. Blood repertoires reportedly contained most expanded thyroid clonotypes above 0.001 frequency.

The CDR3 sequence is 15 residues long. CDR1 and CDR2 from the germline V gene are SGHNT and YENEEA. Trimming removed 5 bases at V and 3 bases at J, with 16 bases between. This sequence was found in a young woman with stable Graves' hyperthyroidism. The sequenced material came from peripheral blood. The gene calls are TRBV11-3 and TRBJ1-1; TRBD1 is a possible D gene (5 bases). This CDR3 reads CASSPEPGEDTEAFF. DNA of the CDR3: TGTGCCAGCAGCCCCGAGCCGGGGGAGGACACTGAAGCTTTCTTT.